The clone carrying this T cell receptor (beta chain) was counted many times. One entry per CDR3 protein results from TCRdb running MiXCR on the reads. Of 250,000 to 300,000 distinct CDR3 sequences listed, roughly 9% were seen once; the top ten hold about 16%. In germline, CDR1 is SGHTA, CDR2 FQGNSA. V dropped 5 bases and J dropped 4; count of bases not matched to a gene: 6. The CDR3 extends over 15 amino acids. This sample was taken from a study of T cell repertoires in cytomegalovirus infection. Turning to the study itself: TCR beta signatures that were public indicated CMV infection and matching HLA type.

The chain joins TRBV7-2 to TRBJ2-1, with TRBD2 identical over 9 bases. This clonotype was sampled from a human donor in good health (CMV status not recorded). Some clones in this sample may be carry-over from other donors' samples. Sequencing used PBMCs. The CDR3 DNA follows: TGTGCCAGCAGCGCCCCGGGACTAGCATACAATGAGCAGTTCTTC. The encoded protein is CASSAPGLAYNEQFF.